The clone carrying this T cell receptor beta chain has a single count. These data belong to a study of OX40 agonist ivuxolimab in advanced cancers. Collection of blood occurred at baseline, at cycle 4 day 1, and at cycle 7 day 1. Profiling relied on immunoSEQ multiplex PCR, and the TCRdb table lists in-frame clones only, not all of them. Here the sample spans about 55,000 clones, roughly 86% being singletons. Between the trimmed V and J ends, which lost 3 bases and 0 bases, there was a span of 8 bases. The CDR3 contains 14 residues. CDR1 is MDHEN and CDR2 is SYDVKM in the germline V gene. This chain connects TRBV28 to TRBJ1-2; D not certain. This material consisted of CD4+ or CD8+ T cells sorted from blood, taken in a trial of the OX40 agonist ivuxolimab. The receptor was isolated from an adult with an advanced solid tumor such as melanoma, head and neck, liver or kidney cancer. The CDR3 reads CASSFRPANYGYTF. The DNA for the CDR3 is TGTGCCAGCAGTTTTAGGCCAGCTAACTATGGCTACACCTTC.